What follows are 28 T cell receptor beta chains derived from one specimen sequenced in a study of blood T cells in healthy people across ages. Alongside a J-beta primer mix, a sample-barcoded 5' primer served in a second PCR lasting about 7 to 12 cycles. TCRdb processed the 5' RACE reads anew with MiXCR; each CDR3 protein has one entry. Among some 1.5 million distinct CDR3 sequences, 35% to 45% were seen once, and the ten largest hold roughly 3.7%. Source material: blood. The receptors shown here come from a woman younger than 35 in good health.

Concerning this clonotype: Since a much larger clone is just one base distant, this may be a read error. The rearrangement joins TRBV29-1 to TRBJ2-1; D call uncertain. The DNA end lines up better with TRBJ2-7; the J call may be wrong. CDR3 length: 14 amino acids. Germline V gene sequence: CDR1 SQVTM, CDR2 ANQGSEA. For the CDR3, the DNA is TGCAGCGTTGTGGCCTGGGGTTTCTACAATGAGCAGTACTTC. It encodes CSVVAWGFYNEQYF.

The J gene is TRBJ2-3, the V gene TRBV12-3 or TRBV12-4; D is unclear. The CDR3 spans 15 residues. V lost 3 bases, J lost 2 bases, and 12 bases lay in between. CDR3 region: CASSFRGQTTDTQYF. CDR3 coding DNA: TGTGCCAGCAGTTTTAGAGGCCAGACCACAGATACGCAGTATTTT.

J is TRBJ2-5 and V is TRBV20-1; TRBD1 matches at 7 bases. The ends lost 0 bases at V and 4 bases at J; junction bases unmatched: 8. Germline V CDR1 and CDR2: DFQATT, SNEGSKA (reference sequence). The CDR3 is made up of 15 amino acids. In DNA, the CDR3 is TGCAGTGCTAGAGATAGCCAGGGGGAAGGAGAGACCCAGTACTTC. Residues: CSARDSQGEGETQYF.

The chain couples TRBV3-1 to TRBJ2-3, with 7 bases identical to TRBD1. V shed 6 bases, J shed 3 bases, and the junction held 6 bases outside the gene matches. The CDR3 loop spans 14 amino acids. Germline lookup yields CDR1 LGHDT and CDR2 YNNKEL (reference sequence). The CDR3 reads CASRLDRKTDTQYF. CDR3 coding DNA: TGTGCCAGCAGGCTGGACAGGAAGACAGATACGCAGTATTTT.

The genes are TRBV6-5 and TRBJ2-7; D tentatively reads TRBD1 or TRBD2 (6 bases each). Germline values: CDR1 MNHEY, CDR2 SVGAGI. Trimming stripped 9 bases from V and 5 bases from J, with 17 bases between. The CDR3 loop spans 13 amino acids. The CDR3 region has the DNA TGTGCCAGTTCCCGGACGGGGGCCAACGAGCAGTACTTC. Translated: CASSRTGANEQYF.

The chain carries TRBV7-9 and TRBJ1-1; 9 positions match TRBD1. The junction had 5 bases not matched to a gene; V was cut back by 2 bases and J by 1 base. This CDR3 has 16 residues. Germline V gives CDR1 SEHNR, CDR2 FQNEAQ (reference sequence). The CDR3 DNA is TGTGCCAGCAGCTTAACAGGGGGCACCCCGAACACTGAAGCTTTCTTT. This codes for CASSLTGGTPNTEAFF.

This clonotype was found once. A clone one base away is much larger, so this may be a read error. J is TRBJ2-7 and V is TRBV7-2, with D possibly matching TRBD2 (6 bases). The germline CDR1 and CDR2 sequences are SGHTA and FQGNSA. The CDR3 contains 15 residues. The CDR3 sequence: CANSLGGSGSYEQYF. CDR3 nucleotide sequence: TGTGCCAACAGCTTAGGAGGTAGCGGCTCCTACGAGCAGTACTTC.

This clonotype occurred many times. The V gene is TRBV28, the J gene TRBJ1-4, with D unclear. Trimming pared 6 bases from V and 7 bases from J, leaving 15 bases between. The CDR3 consists of 14 residues. Per the germline V gene, CDR1 is MDHEN and CDR2 is SYDVKM. CDR3: CASSGGMEGEKLFF. The CDR3 region has the DNA TGTGCCAGCAGCGGTGGCATGGAGGGTGAAAAACTGTTTTTT.

A single count supports this clonotype. The chain couples TRBV7-2 to TRBJ2-1; the D gene is possibly TRBD1 (5 bases). This CDR3 has 14 amino acids. The V end lost 0 bases, the J end lost 10 bases, and 13 bases lay between the germline ends. The germline CDR1 and CDR2 sequences are SGHTA and FQGNSA. As DNA, the CDR3 is TGTGCCAGCAGCTTAGCTCAGGGTTCGTACGAGCAGTTCTTC. Its protein is CASSLAQGSYEQFF.

This clonotype was detected a few times. This rearrangement joins TRBV12-3 or TRBV12-4 to TRBJ1-1; TRBD1 is a possible D gene (6 bases). This CDR3 contains 14 residues. V was trimmed by 5 bases and J by 0 bases, leaving 10 bases between them. CDR3 sequence (DNA): TGTGCCAGCAGTACCCGACAGGTGAACACTGAAGCTTTCTTT. Translated, it gives CASSTRQVNTEAFF.

There are a few counts of this clonotype. The chain carries TRBV7-8 and TRBJ2-5; D is unresolved. This CDR3 has 14 amino acids. Trimming pared 5 bases from V and 1 base from J, leaving 11 bases between. From germline, CDR1 is SGHVS and CDR2 FQNEAQ. In nucleotides, the CDR3 is TGTGCCAGCAGCCCTACTCTACTCCAAGAGACCCAGTACTTC. Translated, it gives CASSPTLLQETQYF.

In the case of this clonotype: A much bigger clone sits one base away, suggesting this may be a read error. The rearrangement joins TRBV10-3 to TRBJ2-1; TRBD2 matches 12 bases. The ends lost 2 bases at V and 6 bases at J; junction bases unmatched: 2. CDR1 and CDR2 (germline): ENHRY, SYGVKD. This CDR3 spans 15 amino acids. Here the CDR3 DNA reads TGTGCCATCAGTGAGGCGACTAGCGGGGGCAATGAGCAGTTCTTC. This translates into CAISEATSGGNEQFF.

This clonotype was detected a few times. The CDR3 coding sequence is TGCAGTGCAAGCATCGGAGCGACATACAATGAGCAGTTCTTC. Encoded protein: CSASIGATYNEQFF. V is TRBV20-1 and J is TRBJ2-1; D ambiguous. The germline V gene encodes CDR1 DFQATT and CDR2 SNEGSKA (reference sequence). This CDR3 spans 14 amino acids. V was shortened by 6 bases and J by 4 bases, with 16 bases between the two germline ends.

This chain joins TRBV5-1 and TRBJ2-1; a possible D gene is TRBD1 (6 bases). The DNA end favors TRBJ2-7, so the J call may be wrong. The CDR3 totals 15 residues. Per the germline V gene, CDR1 is SGHRS and CDR2 is YFSETQ. Here the CDR3 DNA reads TGCGCCAGCAGCCTACGACAGGTTATCTACAATGAGCAGTACTTC. Translated, it gives CASSLRQVIYNEQYF.

This clonotype was picked up a small number of times. The chain carries TRBV20-1 and TRBJ2-3, with D possibly being TRBD2 (5 bases). Germline V gives CDR1 DFQATT, CDR2 SNEGSKA (reference sequence). Deletions cut 6 bases from V and 1 base from J, with 11 bases between. The CDR3 sequence is 13 residues long. The DNA for the CDR3 is TGCAGTGCCTCCGCCGGGGGCACAGATACGCAGTATTTT. Translation gives CSASAGGTDTQYF.

This clonotype has a single count. V gene TRBV20-1 combines with J gene TRBJ1-4, with D perhaps matching TRBD1 (6 bases). Germline V CDR1 and CDR2: DFQATT, SNEGSKA (reference sequence). The CDR3 length is 14 residues. V lost 5 bases to trimming and J lost 6 bases, with 16 bases between them. For the CDR3, the DNA is TGCAGTGCTTTTCAGGGGAGAGGAGATGAAAAACTGTTTTTT. This sequence encodes CSAFQGRGDEKLFF.

The chain carries TRBV7-9 and TRBJ2-1; D gene uncertain. This CDR3 has 13 residues. The V end lost 4 bases, the J end lost 10 bases, and 14 bases lay between the germline ends. Looked up from germline, CDR1 is SEHNR and CDR2 is FQNEAQ (reference sequence). CDR3 amino acids: CASSSPEGLEQFF. CDR3 nucleotides: TGTGCCAGCAGCTCCCCCGAAGGCCTCGAGCAGTTCTTC.

This clonotype occurred many times. Sequence at one end of the junction differs from germline and may be a read error. This sequence joins TRBV7-7 and TRBJ2-1; D perhaps matches TRBD2 (5 bases). This CDR3 is built from 13 residues. The germline CDR1 and CDR2 sequences are SSHAT and FNYEAQ (reference sequence). The CDR3 nucleotides read TGTGCTAGCAGCGCCGGGAACTACAATGAGCAGTTCTTC. It codes for CASSAGNYNEQFF.

The V and J genes are TRBV20-1 and TRBJ2-5; the D gene could be TRBD1 or TRBD2 (5 bases each). The V gene's germline CDR1 is DFQATT and CDR2 SNEGSKA (reference sequence). This CDR3 has 13 amino acids. V lost 3 bases, J lost 1 base, and 9 bases lay in between. CDR3 sequence (DNA): TGCAGTGCTAGTCGGGGACCCCAAGAGACCCAGTACTTC. Its protein is CSASRGPQETQYF.

J is TRBJ1-1 and V is TRBV12-3 or TRBV12-4; D is unresolved. The CDR3 has 13 residues. Trimming cost V 6 bases and J 8 bases, with 16 bases left between them. CDR3 region: CASSLTHREEAFF. Here the CDR3 DNA reads TGTGCCAGCAGCCTCACCCACCGGGAAGAAGCTTTCTTT.

The chain links TRBV7-2 to TRBJ2-5; TRBD2 aligns across 11 bases. The germline CDR1 and CDR2 sequences are SGHTA and FQGNSA. Trimming at V came to 3 bases and at J to 4 bases, leaving 10 bases not matched to a gene. CDR3 size: 17 residues. CDR3 in amino acids: CASSFGTSGKDLETQYF. The CDR3 DNA is TGTGCCAGCAGCTTTGGGACTAGCGGAAAGGATCTAGAGACCCAGTACTTC.

This chain joins TRBV2 and TRBJ2-7; 9 bases match TRBD2. The length of the CDR3 is 15 residues. The germline V gene has CDR1 SNHLY and CDR2 FYNNEI. J lost 6 bases, V lost 5 bases, and 11 bases had no gene match. The CDR3 loop reads CASSYMRGGSGEQYF. CDR3 nucleotides: TGTGCCAGCAGTTACATGCGGGGGGGCTCGGGCGAGCAGTACTTC.

This clonotype was picked up many times. V is TRBV29-1 and J is TRBJ2-1; TRBD1 might be the D (5 bases). Between the trimmed V and J ends, which lost 6 bases and 3 bases, there was a span of 6 bases. The CDR3 has 11 residues. Germline loops: CDR1 SQVTM, CDR2 ANQGSEA. Here the CDR3 DNA reads TGCAGCGTAGACAGCTACAATGAGCAGTTCTTC. Protein product: CSVDSYNEQFF.

This clonotype appeared a few times. CDR3 sequence reads: CASRAPGGSYNEQFF. The CDR3, as DNA: TGTGCCAGCAGGGCCCCCGGAGGCTCCTACAATGAGCAGTTCTTC. V gene TRBV7-9 combines with J gene TRBJ2-1; D possibly corresponds to TRBD2 (5 bases). Per germline, CDR1 SEHNR and CDR2 FQNEAQ (reference sequence). CDR3 size: 15 residues. V was shortened by 6 bases and J by 0 bases, with 12 bases between the two germline ends.

This clonotype has only a few counts. The rearrangement joins TRBV5-1 to TRBJ2-1; TRBD2 agrees at 10 bases. The DNA end lines up better with TRBJ2-7; the J call may be wrong. The CDR3 contains 16 residues. Germline CDR1 is SGHRS and CDR2 is YFSETQ. In DNA, the CDR3 is TGCGCCAGCAGCTCCTTAGCGGGGGGACCTTACAATGAGCAGTACTTC. Its protein is CASSSLAGGPYNEQYF.

The V gene is TRBV18, the J gene TRBJ2-3, with 7 positions matching TRBD2. Germline lookup yields CDR1 KGHSH and CDR2 LQKENI. There are 17 residues in the CDR3. J gave up 3 bases and V 0 bases, and 9 bases lay outside the gene matches. CDR3 protein: CASSPPRRGGGTDTQYF. DNA of the CDR3: TGTGCCAGCTCACCACCGAGACGCGGGGGAGGGACAGATACGCAGTATTTT.

This clonotype occurred a few times. The chain uses TRBV6-2 or TRBV6-3 and TRBJ2-7, with D uncertain. CDR1 is MNHEY and CDR2 is SVGEGT in the germline V gene. The CDR3 is 12 residues long. The V gene lost 2 bases and the J gene lost 3 bases, with 5 bases spanning the gap. The CDR3 spells CASSYMGYEQYF. CDR3 DNA: TGTGCCAGCAGTTACATGGGCTACGAGCAGTACTTC.

This clonotype was seen only a few times. In nucleotides, the CDR3 is TGTGCCATCTCCTTGGGGAACACTGAAGCTTTCTTT. Translating it yields CAISLGNTEAFF. V usage is TRBV28 and J usage is TRBJ1-1; D uncertain. Trimming shortened V by 10 bases and J by 1 base, and 10 bases separated the two germline ends. CDR1 is MDHEN, CDR2 SYDVKM, per germline. The CDR3 covers 12 residues. Drawing the rest from reference TRBV28 and TRBJ1-1, the complete variable domain is DVKVTQSSRYLVKRTGEKVFLECVQDMDHENMFWYRQDPGLGLRLIYFSYDVKMKEKGDIPEGYSVSREKKERFSLILESASTNQTSMYLCAISLGNTEAFFGQGTRLTVV.